The 16 T cell receptor beta chains given below trace back to one sample, sequenced in a study of T cells in Graves' hyperthyroidism and ophthalmopathy. From RNA transcripts, TCR beta CDR3 regions were amplified. First-round RT-PCR with HTBI primers amplified the TCR CDR3 region. TCRdb fed the multiplex PCR reads into MiXCR, producing one record per CDR3 protein. The sample has a few hundred thousand distinct CDR3 sequences, around 14% seen once; the top ten hold about 5.8%. Input material: blood. The receptors derive from a woman in her twenties or thirties with Graves' hyperthyroidism that later progressed to Graves' ophthalmopathy.

This clonotype was detected a few times. The gene calls are TRBV7-3 and TRBJ1-4; 7 nucleotides align to TRBD1. The CDR3 is 17 residues long. Germline assignment: CDR1 SGHTA and CDR2 FQGTGA. The ends lost 4 bases at V and 0 bases at J; junction bases unmatched: 8. The CDR3 DNA is TGTGCCAGCAGCTCAGACAGGGATAACACAACTAATGAAAAACTGTTTTTT. Translated, it gives CASSSDRDNTTNEKLFF. Filled out from reference TRBV7-3 and TRBJ1-4, the complete variable domain reads GAGVSQTPSNKVTEKGKYVELRCDPISGHTALYWYRQSLGQGPEFLIYFQGTGAADDSGLPNDRFFAVRPEGSVSTLKIQRTERGDSAVYLCASSSDRDNTTNEKLFFGSGTQLSVL.

As to this clonotype: This may be a read error, as it is one base from a much larger clone. This chain links TRBV2 with TRBJ2-1; either TRBD1 or TRBD2 may supply D (9 bases each). The length of the CDR3 is 20 residues. Germline CDR1 and CDR2: SNHLY and FYNNEI. The chain's CDR3 is CASSGGTGRVAGATYNELFF. CDR3 in DNA: TGTGCCAGCAGTGGGGGGACAGGGAGGGTAGCGGGAGCCACATACAATGAGCTGTTCTTC.

This clonotype has a count of ten or more. V usage is TRBV19 and J usage is TRBJ2-1; TRBD1 aligns across 8 bases. CDR3 length: 16 residues. Germline trimming cut 4 bases from V and 2 bases from J; bases unmatched to any gene: 7. CDR1 is LNHDA and CDR2 is SQIVND in the germline V gene (reference sequence). In nucleotides, the CDR3 is TGTGCCAGTAGTACTTCGGACAGGGTGCCCTACAATGAGCAGTTCTTC. It translates to CASSTSDRVPYNEQFF. The variable domain in full, with the rest retrieved from reference TRBV19 and TRBJ2-1, is DGGITQSPKYLFRKEGQNVTLSCEQNLNHDAMYWYRQDPGQGLRLIYYSQIVNDFQKGDIAEGYSVSREKKESFPLTVTSAQKNPTAFYLCASSTSDRVPYNEQFFGPGTRLTVL.

This clonotype has just a few counts. This chain connects TRBV29-1 to TRBJ2-7; 8 bases line up with TRBD2. The CDR3 sequence is 15 residues long. Germline CDR1 is SQVTM and CDR2 is ANQGSEA. V dropped 1 base and J dropped 0; count of bases not matched to a gene: 5. The CDR3 DNA reads TGCAGCGTTGAAGTGTCTAGCGGGTTCTCCTACGAGCAGTACTTC. It specifies CSVEVSSGFSYEQYF.

Points on this clonotype: With a much larger clone just one base away, this may be a read error. The chain carries TRBV12-5 and TRBJ2-7, with 8 bases fitting TRBD1. J was trimmed by 4 bases and V by 8 bases; bases with no gene match: 7. The CDR3 loop spans 13 amino acids. Germline V gene lookup returns CDR1 LGHNT and CDR2 FRNRAP. CDR3 bases: TGTGCTAGTTTAGAGACAGGGGTATACGAGCAGTACTTC. Amino acids: CASLETGVYEQYF.

The rearrangement joins TRBV7-2 to TRBJ2-4; D might be TRBD1 (6 bases). Trimming took 3 bases from V and 1 from J, leaving 13 bases between them. The CDR3 sequence is 16 residues long. Germline V gene data show CDR1 as SGHTA and CDR2 as FQGNSA. The CDR3 sequence is CASSFDRRRAKNIQYF. The CDR3 nucleotides read TGTGCCAGCAGCTTCGACAGGAGGCGGGCCAAAAACATTCAGTACTTC.

The genes are TRBV18 and TRBJ2-1, with 11 bases aligning to TRBD2. This CDR3 spans 15 amino acids. V lost 0 bases and J lost 9; bases outside the gene matches: 4. Germline assignment: CDR1 KGHSH and CDR2 LQKENI. CDR3 in DNA: TGTGCCAGCTCACCACCGTGGACTAGCGGGCCTGAGCAGTTCTTC. It translates to CASSPPWTSGPEQFF.

The V and J genes are TRBV7-9 and TRBJ2-1; 15 bases map to TRBD2. From germline, CDR1 is SEHNR and CDR2 FQNEAQ (reference sequence). This CDR3 has 17 amino acids. The junction had 0 bases not matched to a gene; V was cut back by 1 base and J by 2 bases. The CDR3 loop is CASSLGTSGRAYNEQFF. CDR3 nucleotide sequence: TGTGCCAGCAGCTTAGGGACTAGCGGGAGGGCCTACAATGAGCAGTTCTTC.

This clonotype has a handful of counts. The chain uses TRBV7-6 and TRBJ1-1; D remains unclear. CDR3 length: 17 residues. Looked up from germline, CDR1 is SGHVS and CDR2 is FNYEAQ. V shed 1 base and J shed 1 base, with 16 bases lying between them. The CDR3 nucleotides read TGTGCCAGCAGCTTAGTAAGTGGGGAGGAGGGGAACACTGAAGCTTTCTTT. As protein: CASSLVSGEEGNTEAFF. Supplemented by reference TRBV7-6 and TRBJ1-1, the full variable domain reads GAGVSQSPRYKVTKRGQDVALRCDPISGHVSLYWYRQALGQGPEFLTYFNYEAQQDKSGLPNDRFSAERPEGSISTLTIQRTEQRDSAMYRCASSLVSGEEGNTEAFFGQGTRLTVV.

In its sample, this clonotype was seen once. The CDR3 is CASSEWEILGQGKEQYF. The CDR3, as DNA: TGTGCCAGCAGTGAATGGGAAATCCTCGGACAGGGAAAGGAGCAGTACTTC. The rearrangement joins TRBV25-1 to TRBJ2-7, with 8 nucleotides matching TRBD1. The CDR3 runs 17 residues. Trimming removed 1 base from V and 7 bases from J; junction bases left unmatched: 15. CDR1 and CDR2 from the germline V gene are MGHDK and SYGVNS.

This clonotype was observed at least ten times. The chain recombines TRBV5-1 with TRBJ2-7; D is ambiguous. Germline V gives CDR1 SGHRS, CDR2 YFSETQ. The CDR3 contains 15 residues. V shed 0 bases and J shed 3 bases, with 13 bases lying between them. The CDR3 coding sequence is TGCGCCAGCAGCTTGGACAGCTCCCTTCTCTACGAGCAGTACTTC. It codes for CASSLDSSLLYEQYF.

The sample holds many counts of this clonotype. V and J are TRBV25-1 and TRBJ2-7; D is possibly TRBD2 (6 bases). Trimming took 4 bases from V and 1 from J, leaving 14 bases between them. CDR1 is MGHDK and CDR2 is SYGVNS in the germline V gene. The CDR3 has 15 residues. The CDR3: CASSGGLSGSYEQYF. The CDR3 DNA follows: TGTGCCAGCAGTGGGGGACTTTCGGGGTCCTACGAGCAGTACTTC.

This clonotype has a count of ten or more. V is TRBV7-2 and J is TRBJ1-1; no firm D call. The CDR3 spans 13 residues. V lost 1 base and J lost 4, with 7 bases in between. CDR1 SGHTA and CDR2 FQGNSA come from the germline V gene. Here the CDR3 reads CASSLDRVTEAFF. The DNA for the CDR3 is TGTGCCAGCAGCTTAGACAGAGTCACTGAAGCTTTCTTT.

In this sample, this clonotype turned up many times. The rearrangement links TRBV25-1 to TRBJ2-7; TRBD1 aligns across 8 bases. Germline loops: CDR1 MGHDK, CDR2 SYGVNS. The CDR3 consists of 15 residues. J gave up 5 bases and V 8 bases, and 14 bases lay outside the gene matches. The CDR3 bases are TGTGCCAGCGGCCCCACTGGACAGGGAAGGGACGAGCAGTACTTC. This encodes CASGPTGQGRDEQYF.

This clonotype was seen repeatedly, ten times or more. The rearrangement joins TRBV11-2 to TRBJ1-6, with TRBD1 matching over 7 bases. Germline-derived CDR1 and CDR2 are SGHAT and FQNNGV. Germline trimming cut 3 bases from V and 7 bases from J; bases unmatched to any gene: 12. CDR3 length: 17 residues. The CDR3 DNA is TGTGCCAGCAGCTTTGGTCAGGGGGAATTTCGCAATTCACCCCTCCACTTT. This codes for CASSFGQGEFRNSPLHF.

The rearrangement links TRBV6-5 to TRBJ2-1; D perhaps matches TRBD1 (5 bases). V was cut by 2 bases and J by 11 bases, with 10 bases left in between. Germline V lookup: CDR1 MNHEY, CDR2 SVGAGI. The CDR3 sequence is 12 residues long. This CDR3 reads CASSYLQGKQFF. CDR3 sequence (DNA): TGTGCCAGCAGTTACCTCCAGGGTAAGCAGTTCTTC.